This entry is about one TCR beta chain. Its target is unknown. Per the original methods: Owing to the provision of junction-only sequences devoid of quality scores by immunoSEQ, filtering differed. Repertoires were generated with immunoSEQ multiplex PCR, while TCRdb's copy carries only in-frame clones and drops some. V and J calls and clone size are copied from that table; D and trimming were computed from the DNA. The data hold around 940,000 clones, with about three quarters observed a single time. Trimming cost V 1 base and J 1 base; bases outside gene matches: 8. Germline-derived CDR1 and CDR2 are SGHNT and YYREEE (reference sequence). There are 16 residues in the CDR3. This sample stems from a study of shared clonotypes between healthy human individuals. Study-wide points: Among a few donors, roughly 5% of naive CD4 clonotypes were found in common. Researchers sampled only blood; tissue repertoires likely differ.

CD45RA+ naive and CD45RA-negative memory subsets were separated from CD4+ cells. The chain combines TRBV5-4 with TRBJ2-7; TRBD1 matches 7 bases. The source is a man younger than 35 in good health. Specimen: memory CD4+ T cells sorted from blood. Noted subset: CD45RA-negative fraction. CDR3 in DNA: TGTGCCAGCAGCTTGTTCTCAGGGGGTGGTTCCTACGAGCAGTACTTC. It translates to CASSLFSGGGSYEQYF.